The 5 T cell receptor beta chains listed next were all sequenced from one sample in a study of T cell changes during pregnancy in multiple sclerosis. TCRdb keeps only in-frame clones here, not all; method: immunoSEQ multiplex PCR. In the table there are approximately 68,000 clones, around 91% of which are singletons. Material: peripheral blood, obtained in the third trimester of pregnancy. The origin of the receptors is a female donor in good health, enrolled as a control in a pregnancy study.

V usage is TRBV5-6 and J usage is TRBJ2-7; D is uncertain. The CDR3 covers 11 residues. Per the germline V gene, CDR1 is SGHDT and CDR2 is YYEEEE. V was pared by 5 bases and J by 3 bases, with 6 bases between. The CDR3 DNA reads as TGTGCCAGCAGTCTATTCTACGAGCAGTACTTC. It translates to CASSLFYEQYF.

The chain joins TRBV5-1 to TRBJ2-2, with TRBD2 matching 7 bases. Trimming took 2 bases from V and 4 from J; bases not matched to a gene: 8. Germline V gene lookup returns CDR1 SGHRS and CDR2 YFSETQ. The CDR3 is 16 residues long. CDR3 DNA sequence: TGCGCCAGCAGCTTCTCAAACCGGGGGGTCACCGGGGAGCTGTTTTTT. Translating gives CASSFSNRGVTGELFF. The full variable domain, its missing parts supplied by reference TRBV5-1 and TRBJ2-2, is KAGVTQTPRYLIKTRGQQVTLSCSPISGHRSVSWYQQTPGQGLQFLFEYFSETQRNKGNFPGRFSGRQFSNSRSEMNVSTLELGDSALYLCASSFSNRGVTGELFFGEGSRLTVL.

The J gene is TRBJ1-2, the V gene TRBV2; possibly TRBD1 for D (5 bases). Germline CDR1 is SNHLY and CDR2 is FYNNEI. The CDR3 is 13 amino acids. Trimming stripped 8 bases from V and 2 bases from J, with 12 bases between. The DNA for the CDR3 is TGTGCCAGCGAATTCAGGGAAAACTATGGCTACACCTTC. Amino acid sequence: CASEFRENYGYTF.

This rearrangement joins TRBV28 to TRBJ1-3; perhaps TRBD1 as D (5 bases). CDR3 length equals 14 residues. CDR1 is MDHEN and CDR2 is SYDVKM in the germline V gene. The V end lost 5 bases, the J end lost 5 bases, and 13 bases lay between the germline ends. The CDR3 nucleotides read TGTGCCAGCAGTGTCCCAGGGTGGAGAAACACCATATATTTT. Encoded protein: CASSVPGWRNTIYF. Supplemented by reference TRBV28 and TRBJ1-3, the full variable domain reads DVKVTQSSRYLVKRTGEKVFLECVQDMDHENMFWYRQDPGLGLRLIYFSYDVKMKEKGDIPEGYSVSREKKERFSLILESASTNQTSMYLCASSVPGWRNTIYFGEGSWLTVV.

The chain combines TRBV9 with TRBJ1-1, with D uncertain. The germline gives CDR1 SGDLS, CDR2 YYNGEE. V gave up 1 base and J gave up 3 bases, with 7 bases separating them. CDR3 length equals 13 residues. The CDR3 spells CASSVNGDTEAFF. CDR3 DNA: TGTGCCAGCAGCGTAAACGGTGACACTGAAGCTTTCTTT.